A selection of T cell receptor beta chains follows, all from one sample in a study of blood T cell repertoires in COVID-19. Sequencing used immunoSEQ multiplex PCR; TCRdb keeps in-frame clones, though not all of them. The data show over 110,000 clones, about 80% seen once. The sample taken for sequencing was PBMCs or T cells enriched from blood (not recorded which). The receptors were gathered from a man aged 45-65 years in a cohort exposed to, infected with or recovered from COVID-19 (not recorded which). Both conserved end residues are part of each CDR3. A D gene is named only where the DNA matches it firmly. Rows give clone size only sometimes, using once, few, many, or a class for an expanded clone.

V	J	length	D	size	CDR3	DNA
TRBV7-2	TRBJ1-1	16	.	.	CASSKTAGLMNTEAFF	TGTGCCAGCAGCAAGACAGCGGGGCTAATGAACACTGAAGCTTTCTTT
TRBV5-5	TRBJ2-7	15	.	once	CASSLVTVSIYEQYF	TGTGCCAGCAGCTTGGTAACAGTCTCGATCTACGAGCAGTACTTC
TRBV6-6	TRBJ1-1	14	.	.	CASSYAEVNTEAFF	TGTGCCAGCAGTTACGCGGAGGTTAACACTGAAGCTTTCTTT
TRBV18	TRBJ1-3	14	.	.	CASSPPIDRNTIYF	TGTGCCAGCTCACCACCCATCGACAGAAACACCATATATTTT
TRBV9	TRBJ1-1	14	.	.	CASSVGGESTEAFF	TGTGCCAGCAGCGTAGGGGGGGAGAGCACTGAAGCTTTCTTT
TRBV10-1	TRBJ2-3	18	TRBD2	.	CASSEDILRGRSTDTQYF	TGCGCCAGCAGTGAGGACATCCTTCGCGGGAGGAGCACAGATACGCAGTATTTT
TRBV12-3/TRBV12-4	TRBJ2-1	13	.	.	CASSSSSYNEQFF	TGTGCCAGCAGCTCCTCCTCCTACAATGAGCAGTTCTTC
TRBV29-1	TRBJ1-1	16	.	.	CSVDPRGGPMNTEAFF	TGCAGCGTTGACCCCCGGGGGGGACCCATGAACACTGAAGCTTTCTTT
TRBV3-1/TRBV3-2	TRBJ2-3	15	TRBD1	.	CASSFGTGGPNTQYF	TGTGCCAGCAGCTTCGGGACAGGGGGACCGAATACGCAGTATTTT
TRBV3-1/TRBV3-2	TRBJ2-1	16	TRBD1	.	CASSQLSRDRMNEQFF	TGTGCCAGCAGCCAGCTAAGCCGGGACAGGATGAATGAGCAGTTCTTC
TRBV10-3	TRBJ2-3	14	.	few	CASGGFLVTDTQYF	TGTGCCTCCGGGGGATTTTTGGTAACAGATACGCAGTATTTT
TRBV2	TRBJ2-1	16	TRBD2	.	CASSFTSGALYNEQFF	TGTGCCAGCAGTTTTACTAGCGGGGCCCTATACAATGAGCAGTTCTTC
TRBV5-6	TRBJ2-7	15	.	.	CASSPAGSFSYEQYF	TGTGCCAGCAGCCCCGCCGGGTCTTTTTCCTACGAGCAGTACTTC
TRBV9	TRBJ1-6	16	TRBD1	once	CASSGTRDRDNSPLHF	TGTGCCAGCAGCGGCACCCGGGACAGGGATAATTCACCCCTCCACTTT
TRBV11-2	TRBJ1-5	14	TRBD1	.	CASSLDRGPQPQHF	TGTGCCAGCAGCTTAGACAGGGGGCCTCAGCCCCAGCATTTT
TRBV7-6	TRBJ1-3	16	.	.	CASSLVAGPSGNTIYF	TGTGCCAGCAGCTTAGTGGCAGGTCCGTCTGGAAACACCATATATTTT
TRBV19	TRBJ1-5	15	TRBD1	.	CASSIAIRGFQPQHF	TGTGCCAGTAGTATTGCCATCAGGGGGTTTCAGCCCCAGCATTTT
TRBV6-5	TRBJ2-1	14	.	.	CASNLGAGYNEQFF	TGTGCCTCAAACTTGGGTGCGGGCTACAATGAGCAGTTCTTC
TRBV5-6	TRBJ1-1	15	.	.	CASSLLQEMNTEAFF	TGTGCCAGCAGCTTGCTACAGGAGATGAACACTGAAGCTTTCTTT
TRBV6-5	TRBJ2-3	15	TRBD2	few	CASSKGLAGGYTQYF	TGTGCCAGCAGTAAGGGACTAGCGGGAGGGTATACGCAGTATTTT
TRBV2	TRBJ1-1	14	TRBD1	once	CASSEVKGAGEAFF	TGTGCCAGCAGTGAAGTAAAGGGGGCTGGTGAAGCTTTCTTT
TRBV2	TRBJ2-7	12	.	.	CASEDRAYEQYF	TGTGCCAGCGAGGACAGAGCCTACGAGCAGTACTTC
TRBV6-1	TRBJ1-1	14	.	.	CASSEWGGNTEAFF	TGTGCCAGCAGTGAATGGGGGGGTAACACTGAAGCTTTCTTT
TRBV7-9	TRBJ2-2	18	TRBD1	.	CASSLGGQGTSNTGELFF	TGTGCCAGCAGCTTAGGGGGACAGGGGACTTCGAACACCGGGGAGCTGTTTTTT
TRBV19	TRBJ2-7	15	.	.	CASSIGMGYPYEQYF	TGTGCCAGTAGCATCGGGATGGGATATCCCTACGAGCAGTACTTC
TRBV9	TRBJ2-1	15	TRBD2	.	CASSVNVGGAGEQFF	TGTGCCAGCAGCGTAAACGTGGGAGGGGCTGGTGAGCAGTTCTTC
TRBV12-3/TRBV12-4	TRBJ2-3	12	TRBD1	once	CASSLRTGGGYF	TGTGCCAGCAGTCTAAGGACAGGGGGCGGGTATTTT
TRBV29-1	TRBJ1-1	13	TRBD1	.	CSVGQGAWTEAFF	TGCAGCGTTGGGCAGGGGGCTTGGACTGAAGCTTTCTTT
TRBV19	TRBJ1-2	18	TRBD1	.	CASTLAGGTGRAFYGYTF	TGTGCCAGTACCTTGGCTGGAGGGACAGGGCGAGCATTCTATGGCTACACCTTC
TRBV6-6	TRBJ2-2	15	.	.	CASSYSGGNTGELFF	TGTGCCAGCAGTTACTCGGGGGGGAACACCGGGGAGCTGTTTTTT
TRBV27	TRBJ2-5	14	TRBD2	.	CASSKIAGMETQYF	TGTGCCAGCAGTAAAATAGCGGGGATGGAGACCCAGTACTTC
TRBV7-9	TRBJ1-2	14	TRBD1	.	CASSSLGQGDGYTF	TGTGCCAGCAGCTCCCTGGGACAGGGAGACGGCTACACCTTC
TRBV27	TRBJ1-1	16	.	.	CASSRTGKGSSTEAFF	TGTGCCAGCAGCCGAACAGGAAAGGGCTCGAGCACTGAAGCTTTCTTT
TRBV9	TRBJ1-1	16	.	few	CASSVGSSGGLVEAFF	TGTGCCAGCAGCGTAGGGTCGAGCGGGGGGCTGGTTGAAGCTTTCTTT
TRBV6-2/TRBV6-3	TRBJ2-7	17	TRBD1	few	CASSYFVGDRGSYEQYF	TGTGCCAGCAGTTATTTTGTAGGGGACAGGGGTTCCTACGAGCAGTACTTC
TRBV6-5	TRBJ1-1	11	TRBD1	.	CASSTTGGAFF	TGTGCCAGCAGCACTACAGGGGGGGCTTTCTTT
TRBV6-2/TRBV6-3	TRBJ1-4	15	.	once	CASSYATGLGEKLFF	TGTGCCAGCAGTTACGCAACAGGGTTGGGTGAAAAACTGTTTTTT
TRBV19	TRBJ1-1	14	TRBD1	.	CASRGTGMGTEAFF	TGTGCCAGTAGGGGGACAGGGATGGGGACTGAAGCTTTCTTT
TRBV7-9	TRBJ2-1	16	.	.	CASSLVGLGGYNEQFF	TGTGCCAGCAGCTTAGTAGGTCTAGGAGGATACAATGAGCAGTTCTTC
TRBV18	TRBJ2-1	12	.	.	CASSSGQSEQFF	TGTGCCAGCTCCAGCGGGCAAAGTGAGCAGTTCTTC
TRBV6-5	TRBJ2-3	13	.	.	CASSYSNGNTQYF	TGTGCCAGCAGTTACTCGAACGGGAATACGCAGTATTTT
TRBV6-5	TRBJ1-2	12	.	.	CASKTLAAGYTF	TGTGCCAGCAAGACGTTGGCGGCCGGCTACACCTTC
TRBV29-1	TRBJ1-1	13	TRBD1	.	CSVEGKQGAEAFF	TGCAGCGTTGAAGGTAAACAGGGGGCTGAAGCTTTCTTT
TRBV7-9	TRBJ2-1	15	.	.	CASSGGSGSYNEQFF	TGTGCCAGCAGCGGCGGGTCTGGCTCCTACAATGAGCAGTTCTTC
TRBV27	TRBJ1-1	19	.	.	CASRPNLLFQTGFLTEAFF	TGTGCCAGCAGACCCAATCTTCTCTTCCAAACAGGGTTTCTAACTGAAGCTTTCTTT
TRBV11-3	TRBJ2-1	15	TRBD2	.	CASSPTSAAYNEQFF	TGTGCCAGCAGCCCAACTAGCGCTGCCTACAATGAGCAGTTCTTC
TRBV7-8	TRBJ1-4	17	TRBD1	.	CASSSDRGPSTNEKLFF	TGTGCCAGCAGCTCGGACAGGGGCCCCTCAACTAATGAAAAACTGTTTTTT
TRBV28	TRBJ2-1	16	TRBD2	.	CAGGLAGDQNYNEQFF	TGTGCCGGAGGACTAGCGGGAGACCAGAACTACAATGAGCAGTTCTTC
TRBV20-1	TRBJ2-7	13	.	.	CSASPGPSYEQYF	TGCAGTGCTAGTCCAGGCCCCTCCTACGAGCAGTACTTC
TRBV6-5	TRBJ2-7	15	TRBD1	.	CASSYSSGGPYEQYF	TGTGCCAGCAGTTACTCGTCAGGGGGCCCCTACGAGCAGTACTTC
TRBV24-1	TRBJ2-1	11	.	.	CATSDPNEQFF	TGTGCCACCAGTGACCCAAATGAGCAGTTCTTC
TRBV5-1	TRBJ1-5	16	TRBD1	.	CASSIGGTGGDQPQHF	TGCGCCAGCAGTATTGGGGGGACAGGGGGCGATCAGCCCCAGCATTTT
TRBV5-6	TRBJ2-2	15	.	.	CASSLVGMNTGELFF	TGTGCCAGCAGCTTGGTCGGGATGAACACCGGGGAGCTGTTTTTT
TRBV27	TRBJ1-1	11	.	.	CASISNTEAFF	TGTGCCAGCATATCTAACACTGAAGCTTTCTTT
TRBV28	TRBJ1-1	14	.	.	CASTRGGQNTEAFF	TGTGCCAGCACCCGGGGGGGACAGAACACTGAAGCTTTCTTT